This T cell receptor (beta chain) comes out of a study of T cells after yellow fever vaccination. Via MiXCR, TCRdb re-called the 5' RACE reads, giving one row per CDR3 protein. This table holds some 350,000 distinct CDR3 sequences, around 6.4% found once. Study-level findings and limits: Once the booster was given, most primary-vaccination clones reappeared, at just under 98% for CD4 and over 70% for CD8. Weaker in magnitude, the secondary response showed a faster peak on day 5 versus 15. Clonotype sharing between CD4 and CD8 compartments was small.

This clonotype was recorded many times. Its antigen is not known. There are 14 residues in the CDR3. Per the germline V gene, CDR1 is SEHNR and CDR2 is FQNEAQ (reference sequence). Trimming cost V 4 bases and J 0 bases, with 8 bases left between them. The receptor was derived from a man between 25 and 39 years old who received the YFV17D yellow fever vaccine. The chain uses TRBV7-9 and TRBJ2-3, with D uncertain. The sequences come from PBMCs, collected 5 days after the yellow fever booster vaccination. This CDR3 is CASSSGYSTDTQYF. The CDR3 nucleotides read TGTGCCAGCAGCTCCGGCTATAGCACAGATACGCAGTATTTT.